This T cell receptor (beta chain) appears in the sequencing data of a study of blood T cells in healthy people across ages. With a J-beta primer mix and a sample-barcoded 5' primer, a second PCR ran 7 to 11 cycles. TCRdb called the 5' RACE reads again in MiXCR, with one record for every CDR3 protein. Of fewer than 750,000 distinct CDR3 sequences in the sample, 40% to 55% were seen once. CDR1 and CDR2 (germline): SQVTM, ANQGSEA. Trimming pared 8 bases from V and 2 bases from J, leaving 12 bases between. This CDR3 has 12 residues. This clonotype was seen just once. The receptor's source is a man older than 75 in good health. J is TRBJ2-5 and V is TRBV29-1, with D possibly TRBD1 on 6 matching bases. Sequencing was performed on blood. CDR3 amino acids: CSSVQGQETQYF. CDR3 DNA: TGCAGCTCTGTGCAGGGGCAAGAGACCCAGTACTTC.